This TCR beta chain was captured by sequencing in a study of T-cell reconstitution after alpha-beta-depleted transplantation in children. The sample holds a few counts of this clonotype. Its antigen is unknown. Overall study findings and caveats: TCRbeta diversity was high at day 60 in some patients (a result of surviving recipient T cells and thymic progenitors).

Unique molecular identifiers were used to barcode this TCRbeta library. TCRdb analysed the PCR reads with MiXCR anew, one entry per CDR3 protein. The repertoire includes roughly 570,000 distinct CDR3 sequences, 27% of them detected once, and about 35% sits in the top ten. This clonotype was sampled from a boy in the first two years of life with Wiskott-Aldrich syndrome, due to receive a stem cell transplant. Sequencing was performed on PBMCs, taken before TCRalphabeta/CD19-depleted stem cell transplant.

CDR3 sequence (DNA): TGCGCCAGCAGCACGGGAGGGGCAGATACGCAGTATTTT. Its protein is CASSTGGADTQYF. The J gene is TRBJ2-3, the V gene TRBV5-1, with TRBD2 matching 8 bases. Looked up from germline, CDR1 is SGHRS and CDR2 is YFSETQ. The CDR3 has 13 residues. The ends lost 4 bases at V and 4 bases at J; junction bases unmatched: 2. Full variable domain (outside the CDR3, taken from reference TRBV5-1 and TRBJ2-3): KAGVTQTPRYLIKTRGQQVTLSCSPISGHRSVSWYQQTPGQGLQFLFEYFSETQRNKGNFPGRFSGRQFSNSRSEMNVSTLELGDSALYLCASSTGGADTQYFGPGTRLTVL.